This T cell receptor beta chain was recorded in a study of identical twins. General study points: Partial confounding of zero-insertion analyses by invariant MAIT and iNKT cells was possible. The degree of excess twin sharing was weaker in beta out-of-frame sequences.

No donor was unhealthy or non-Caucasian. Points on this clonotype: No antigen is known for it.

Using its own MiXCR run on the 5' RACE reads, TCRdb lists one record per CDR3 protein. Of approximately 530,000 distinct CDR3 sequences in the sample, 20% to 25% are singletons; the top ten hold approximately 0.52%. The germline V gene has CDR1 SGHDN and CDR2 FVKESK. The length of the CDR3 is 11 residues. Trimming took 1 base from V and 15 from J, leaving 9 bases between them. These records were also assigned to another study, of yellow fever vaccine responses in identical twins.

The source of this sequence is a young woman in good health. The source material was CD4+ T cells sorted from blood. The V and J genes are TRBV14 and TRBJ2-2; tentatively, D is TRBD2 (5 bases). CDR3 nucleotide sequence: TGTGCCAGCAGCCAAGGGAGGCGTGTGTTTTTT. Amino acids: CASSQGRRVFF.